The 9 T cell receptor beta chains reported below all come from one sample, sequenced in a study of cytomegalovirus exposure and HLA in healthy donors. Use of 60 Vbeta and 13 Jbeta primers characterized the PCR. Sequenced by immunoSEQ multiplex PCR; TCRdb stores in-frame clones only, minus some. The sample includes about 170,000 clones. The specimen sequenced was PBMCs. These receptors were collected from a woman under 30 in good health and CMV-seropositive.

The V gene is TRBV27, the J gene TRBJ2-2, with D perhaps TRBD1 (5 bases). Germline CDR1 MNHEY, CDR2 SMNVEV (reference sequence). V lost 0 bases to trimming and J lost 1 base, with 9 bases between them. The CDR3 sequence is 16 residues long. CDR3: CASSLSGQLNTGELFF. CDR3 nucleotides: TGTGCCAGCAGTTTATCAGGACAATTGAACACCGGGGAGCTGTTTTTT.

The rearrangement joins TRBV7-5 to TRBJ2-7; TRBD2 reflects the table's D call only, with no check against the DNA. TRBV7-5 constitutes a pseudogene. There are 17 residues in the CDR3. The CDR3 DNA follows: TGTGTCAGAAGCCCGGGGGGGGTGGGACAGAACCCCTTCGAGCAGTACTTC. Its translation is CVRSPGGVGQNPFEQYF.

V is TRBV7-2 and J is TRBJ1-2; 8 bases are shared with TRBD1. After removal of 2 bases from V and 5 bases from J, the junction contained 7 bases not matched to a gene. CDR3 length: 15 residues. CDR1 is SGHTA, CDR2 FQGNSA, per germline. In nucleotides, the CDR3 is TGTGCCAGCAGCTTAAATCCAGGGGGCTGGTATGGCTACACCTTC. It specifies CASSLNPGGWYGYTF.

The chain joins TRBV5-6 to TRBJ2-1, with D possibly being TRBD2 (6 bases). The CDR3 runs 14 residues. CDR1 SGHDT and CDR2 YYEEEE come from the germline V gene. V was cut by 2 bases and J by 1 base, with 7 bases left in between. This CDR3 is CASSLSGSYNEQFF. The DNA of the CDR3 is TGTGCCAGCAGCTTAAGCGGGTCCTACAATGAGCAGTTCTTC.

The chain is built from TRBV7-2 and TRBJ2-7; D uncertain. The germline gives CDR1 SGHTA, CDR2 FQGNSA. Trimming left V 1 base short and J 1 base short, with 8 bases between. CDR3 length equals 14 residues. The CDR3 sequence is CASSLEIRSYEQYF. CDR3 nucleotides: TGTGCCAGCAGCTTAGAGATCAGATCCTACGAGCAGTACTTC.

This chain uses TRBV6-6 with TRBJ2-3, with 7 bases fitting TRBD1. J gave up 3 bases and V 2 bases, and 5 bases lay outside the gene matches. Germline CDR1 is MNHNY and CDR2 is SVGAGI (reference sequence). There are 15 residues in the CDR3. The CDR3 sequence is CASSYRTGWTDTQYF. The CDR3 region has the DNA TGTGCCAGCAGTTACCGGACAGGCTGGACAGATACGCAGTATTTT.

The J gene is TRBJ1-3, the V gene TRBV27; 9 bases line up with TRBD1. The CDR3 covers 15 residues. The ends lost 5 bases at V and 1 base at J; junction bases unmatched: 3. Germline lookup yields CDR1 MNHEY and CDR2 SMNVEV (reference sequence). CDR3 sequence: CASSPQGASGNTIYF. The DNA of the CDR3 is TGTGCCAGCAGTCCACAGGGGGCATCTGGAAACACCATATATTTT.

The J gene is TRBJ2-1, the V gene TRBV7-2, with 13 nucleotides matching TRBD2. The CDR3 is made up of 14 amino acids. Germline V gives CDR1 SGHTA, CDR2 FQGNSA. V lost 1 base to trimming and J lost 15 bases; unmatched junction nucleotides: 6. The CDR3 region has the DNA TGTGCCAGCAGCTTAGAACTAGCGGGGGGGGGATGGTTCTTC. Protein product: CASSLELAGGGWFF.

The CDR3 sequence: CASSQRPGQGYEQYF. In DNA, the CDR3 is TGTGCCAGCAGCCAAAGACCGGGACAGGGCTACGAGCAGTACTTC. The rearrangement links TRBV4-2 to TRBJ2-7, with 9 bases matching TRBD1. The CDR3 totals 15 residues. V shed 2 bases, J shed 3 bases, and the junction held 5 bases outside the gene matches. The germline V gene has CDR1 LGHNA and CDR2 YNFKEQ.